Each of the 20 T cell receptor beta chains below was sequenced from the same sample in a study of low-dose radiotherapy and immunotherapy resistance in tumors. Primers targeting TRAV and TRBV primed first-strand cDNA, covering alpha and beta chains. Amplification, which lasted 20 to 25 PCR cycles, used a constant-region primer and V-primer adapter to amplify TCRs. TCRdb redid the calling of the reads with MiXCR, one entry per CDR3 protein. Of 75,000 to 95,000 distinct CDR3 sequences listed, roughly 20% are singletons. Specified time point: after trial treatment. The treatment here: LDRT plus nivolumab, ipilimumab, low-dose cyclophosphamide and aspirin (RACIN trial). The starting material was PBMCs, obtained after low-dose radiotherapy plus immunotherapy. All receptors derive from a female donor with ovarian cancer.

This clonotype was counted many times. The rearrangement links TRBV5-1 to TRBJ1-5; D gene uncertain. In germline, CDR1 is SGHRS, CDR2 YFSETQ. CDR3 length: 15 amino acids. The germline V and J ends were trimmed by 1 base and 5 bases, with 13 bases remaining between them. DNA of the CDR3: TGCGCCAGCAGCTTGTCTCCTGGGAGTCATCAGCCCCAGCATTTT. It encodes CASSLSPGSHQPQHF. The whole variable domain, remainder taken from reference TRBV5-1 and TRBJ1-5, is KAGVTQTPRYLIKTRGQQVTLSCSPISGHRSVSWYQQTPGQGLQFLFEYFSETQRNKGNFPGRFSGRQFSNSRSEMNVSTLELGDSALYLCASSLSPGSHQPQHFGDGTRLSIL.

This clonotype was seen many times. The chain is built from TRBV7-9 and TRBJ2-5; D not resolved. Deletions cut 4 bases from V and 1 base from J, with 4 bases between. CDR1 and CDR2 from the germline V gene are SEHNR and FQNEAQ (reference sequence). The CDR3 totals 12 residues. The CDR3 nucleotides are TGTGCCAGCAGCTGGGTCCAAGAGACCCAGTACTTC. Its translation is CASSWVQETQYF. The complete variable domain, with remaining parts taken from reference TRBV7-9 and TRBJ2-5, reads DTGVSQNPRHKITKRGQNVTFRCDPISEHNRLYWYRQTLGQGPEFLTYFQNEAQLEKSRLLSDRFSAERPKGSFSTLEIQRTEQGDSAMYLCASSWVQETQYFGPGTRLLVL.

This rearrangement joins TRBV27 to TRBJ2-1, with TRBD2 matching over 9 bases. Looked up from germline, CDR1 is MNHEY and CDR2 is SMNVEV (reference sequence). The ends lost 3 bases at V and 9 bases at J; junction bases unmatched: 6. The CDR3 sequence is 14 residues long. CDR3 loop: CASSLAGGPSEQFF. The CDR3 coding sequence is TGTGCCAGCAGTTTGGCGGGGGGGCCGTCTGAGCAGTTCTTC.

Many counts were recorded for this clonotype. The chain employs TRBV6-2 or TRBV6-3 and TRBJ1-5; D is perhaps TRBD1 (5 bases). The CDR3 consists of 17 residues. Trimming removed 4 bases from V and 2 bases from J, with 18 bases in between. CDR1 and CDR2 (germline): MNHEY, SVGEGT. This CDR3 is CASSFPESGGGNQPQHF. As DNA, the CDR3 is TGTGCCAGCAGTTTTCCGGAGTCGGGGGGTGGCAATCAGCCCCAGCATTTT.

V is TRBV5-1 and J is TRBJ1-6; TRBD1 aligns across 8 bases. Trimming cost V 5 bases and J 7 bases; bases outside gene matches: 11. The CDR3 is 16 residues long. Per the germline V gene, CDR1 is SGHRS and CDR2 is YFSETQ. The DNA for the CDR3 is TGCGCCAGCAGTCTGACCCCGGGACAGGAAAATTCACCCCTCCACTTT. This encodes CASSLTPGQENSPLHF.

This clonotype was recorded at least ten times. J is TRBJ2-3 and V is TRBV9; D remains ambiguous. V lost 0 bases, J lost 2 bases, and 7 bases lay in between. The CDR3 length is 14 residues. Germline V gene data show CDR1 as SGDLS and CDR2 as YYNGEE. CDR3 sequence: CASSVVQATDTQYF. In DNA, the CDR3 is TGTGCCAGCAGCGTAGTCCAGGCCACAGATACGCAGTATTTT.

This clonotype was picked up many times. The chain links TRBV20-1 to TRBJ2-1; TRBD2 matches at 10 bases. The CDR3 length is 17 residues. J was trimmed by 1 base and V by 0 bases; bases with no gene match: 6. CDR1 and CDR2 (germline): DFQATT, SNEGSKA (reference sequence). The CDR3 sequence: CSARDWASGRSYNEQFF. In DNA form, the CDR3 reads TGCAGTGCTAGAGATTGGGCTAGCGGGAGATCCTACAATGAGCAGTTCTTC.

This clonotype was found once. The rearrangement links TRBV9 to TRBJ1-2; the D gene is possibly TRBD1 (5 bases). Between the trimmed V and J ends, which lost 2 bases and 4 bases, there was a span of 12 bases. The CDR3 is 14 residues long. CDR1 is SGDLS and CDR2 is YYNGEE in the germline V gene. The DNA of the CDR3 is TGTGCCAGCAGCGTTGGGGGACTAGGCTATGGCTACACCTTC. It translates to CASSVGGLGYGYTF.

Many counts were recorded for this clonotype. J is TRBJ1-5 and V is TRBV4-2, with D hard to call. Germline CDR1 reads LGHNA; CDR2 reads YNFKEQ. V lost 0 bases and J 4 bases, leaving 7 bases between the germline ends. This CDR3 has 14 residues. The CDR3 loop reads CASSQDAGNQPQHF. CDR3 DNA sequence: TGTGCCAGCAGCCAAGATGCGGGTAATCAGCCCCAGCATTTT.

V usage is TRBV30 and J usage is TRBJ2-3, with D possibly being TRBD1 (6 bases). The germline CDR1 and CDR2 sequences are GTSNPN and SVGIG (reference sequence). This CDR3 region has 12 residues. Here the CDR3 reads CALTTGLDTQYF. DNA for the CDR3: TGTGCTCTAACAACAGGGTTAGATACGCAGTATTTT.

In this sample, this clonotype turned up many times. The chain combines TRBV7-2 with TRBJ2-2, with D possibly TRBD1 on 5 matching bases. Germline lookup yields CDR1 SGHTA and CDR2 FQGNSA. The germline V and J ends were trimmed by 4 bases and 4 bases, with 13 bases remaining between them. The CDR3 consists of 15 residues. CDR3: CASSSRRQGTGELFF. CDR3 nucleotide sequence: TGTGCCAGCAGCTCCCGACGGCAGGGCACCGGGGAGCTGTTTTTT.

This clonotype was counted ten times or more. The chain has TRBV18 and TRBJ2-3, with TRBD1 matching over 8 bases. There are 15 residues in the CDR3. V dropped 6 bases and J dropped 5; count of bases not matched to a gene: 10. The germline V gene has CDR1 KGHSH and CDR2 LQKENI. The CDR3 region is CASSQRTGIGDTQYF. Here the CDR3 DNA reads TGTGCCAGCTCCCAACGGACAGGGATCGGAGATACGCAGTATTTT.

This clonotype was seen repeatedly, ten times or more. The V call is TRBV5-4, the J call TRBJ1-1; D unresolved. The V gene lost 2 bases and the J gene lost 4 bases, with 12 bases spanning the gap. Looked up from germline, CDR1 is SGHNT and CDR2 is YYREEE (reference sequence). The CDR3 length is 14 residues. The CDR3 sequence: CASSLVIGITEAFF. CDR3 DNA: TGTGCCAGCAGCTTAGTAATTGGCATCACTGAAGCTTTCTTT.

In this sample, this clonotype turned up a few times. V gene TRBV20-1 combines with J gene TRBJ2-7; 10 bases are shared with TRBD1. J lost 2 bases, V lost 5 bases, and 6 bases had no gene match. Germline V gene lookup returns CDR1 DFQATT and CDR2 SNEGSKA (reference sequence). This CDR3 has 14 amino acids. The CDR3 protein is CSAYGQGVPYEQYF. CDR3 DNA sequence: TGCAGTGCTTACGGACAGGGGGTTCCCTACGAGCAGTACTTC.

Turning to this clonotype: A read error likely explains this, since a far larger clone differs by one base. This chain connects TRBV6-1 to TRBJ2-1; D is uncertain. Looked up from germline, CDR1 is MNHNS and CDR2 is SASEGT. This CDR3 has 15 residues. The V end was cut by 3 bases, the J end by 5 bases, with 14 bases between. The CDR3 coding sequence is TGTGCCAGCAGTGAGTCGGGTCTAACCAACAATGAGCAGTTCTTC. Translating gives CASSESGLTNNEQFF.

The sample holds many counts of this clonotype. The V call is TRBV19, the J call TRBJ2-1; 7 nucleotides align to TRBD2. V trimming: 7 bases; J trimming: 7 bases; junction bases outside the gene matches: 10. The V gene's germline CDR1 is LNHDA and CDR2 SQIVND (reference sequence). The length of the CDR3 is 14 residues. CDR3 sequence: CASTSSGRGNEQFF. The CDR3 region has the DNA TGTGCCAGTACCTCATCTGGGCGGGGGAATGAGCAGTTCTTC.

The chain links TRBV5-5 to TRBJ2-1, with 7 bases that match TRBD1. The CDR3 is 14 residues long. V was clipped by 0 bases and J by 3 bases; unmatched bases: 0. Germline V lookup: CDR1 SGHKS, CDR2 YYEKEE (reference sequence). The CDR3 bases are TGTGCCAGCAGCTTGGGGGACAGCTACAATGAGCAGTTCTTC. It yields the protein CASSLGDSYNEQFF. Variable domain in full (rest from reference TRBV5-5 and TRBJ2-1): DAGVTQSPTHLIKTRGQQVTLRCSPISGHKSVSWYQQVLGQGPQFIFQYYEKEERGRGNFPDRFSARQFPNYSSELNVNALLLGDSALYLCASSLGDSYNEQFFGPGTRLTVL.

The V gene is TRBV19, the J gene TRBJ1-5; 7 bases map to TRBD1. The CDR3 is 14 residues long. The J segment lost 4 bases and the V segment lost 2 bases, leaving 2 bases of the junction unmatched. Per germline, CDR1 LNHDA and CDR2 SQIVND (reference sequence). CDR3 sequence (DNA): TGTGCCAGTAGTATACAGGGGGGGAATCAGCCCCAGCATTTT. This gives the protein CASSIQGGNQPQHF. Full variable domain (outside the CDR3, taken from reference TRBV19 and TRBJ1-5): DGGITQSPKYLFRKEGQNVTLSCEQNLNHDAMYWYRQDPGQGLRLIYYSQIVNDFQKGDIAEGYSVSREKKESFPLTVTSAQKNPTAFYLCASSIQGGNQPQHFGDGTRLSIL.

The V gene is TRBV28, the J gene TRBJ2-7, with 9 bases aligning to TRBD1. J lost 3 bases, V lost 7 bases, and 10 bases had no gene match. The CDR3 contains 15 residues. Germline V gene lookup returns CDR1 MDHEN and CDR2 SYDVKM. In DNA, the CDR3 is TGTGCCAGCACCGAAACCGGGACAGGGTTCTACGAGCAGTACTTC. Its protein is CASTETGTGFYEQYF.

This clonotype has just a few counts. The limits of the CDR3 on the DNA are not certain, so only TCRdb's listed CDR3 is given. J is TRBJ2-2 and V is TRBV6-8; the table's D call of TRBD2 was not tested on the DNA. 20 amino acids form the CDR3, both terminal residues included. CDR1 and CDR2 (germline): MNHGY, SAAAGT. The chain's CDR3 is CASRVGWTSGVTRTPGSCFF.